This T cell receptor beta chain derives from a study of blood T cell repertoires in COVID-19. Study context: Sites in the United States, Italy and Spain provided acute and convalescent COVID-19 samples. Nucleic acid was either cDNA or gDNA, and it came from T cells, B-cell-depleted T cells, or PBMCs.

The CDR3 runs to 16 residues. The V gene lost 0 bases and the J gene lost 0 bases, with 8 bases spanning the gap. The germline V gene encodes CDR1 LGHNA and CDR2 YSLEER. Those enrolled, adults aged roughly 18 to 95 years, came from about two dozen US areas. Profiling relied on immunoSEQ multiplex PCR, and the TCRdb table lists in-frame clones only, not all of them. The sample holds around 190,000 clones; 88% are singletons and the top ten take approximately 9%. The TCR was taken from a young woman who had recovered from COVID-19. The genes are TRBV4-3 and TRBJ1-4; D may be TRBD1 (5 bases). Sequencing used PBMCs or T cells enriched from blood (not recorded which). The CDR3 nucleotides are TGCGCCAGCAGCCAAGATATCAGGGCAACTAATGAAAAACTGTTTTTT. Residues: CASSQDIRATNEKLFF.